The text below deals with one T cell receptor (beta chain). Sequenced by immunoSEQ multiplex PCR; TCRdb stores in-frame clones only, minus some. The sample has approximately 40,000 clones, about 90% seen once. The sample belongs to a study of blood T cell repertoires in COVID-19. The wider study: PBMCs, B-cell-depleted T cells, or T cells were the source of the cDNA or gDNA that made up the material.

Enrollment of patients from Seattle took place during active infection, with longitudinal follow-up. The V end lost 0 bases, the J end lost 1 base, and 7 bases lay between the germline ends. CDR1 SGHDN and CDR2 FVKESK come from the germline V gene. The CDR3 totals 14 residues. Sample: peripheral blood. The chain is built from TRBV14 and TRBJ2-7; D is possibly TRBD2 (5 bases). This clonotype was obtained from a man in his 60s with COVID-19, enrolled during active disease. Here the CDR3 reads CASSQDLASYEQYF. The CDR3 DNA reads as TGTGCCAGCAGCCAAGATCTAGCTTCCTACGAGCAGTACTTC.